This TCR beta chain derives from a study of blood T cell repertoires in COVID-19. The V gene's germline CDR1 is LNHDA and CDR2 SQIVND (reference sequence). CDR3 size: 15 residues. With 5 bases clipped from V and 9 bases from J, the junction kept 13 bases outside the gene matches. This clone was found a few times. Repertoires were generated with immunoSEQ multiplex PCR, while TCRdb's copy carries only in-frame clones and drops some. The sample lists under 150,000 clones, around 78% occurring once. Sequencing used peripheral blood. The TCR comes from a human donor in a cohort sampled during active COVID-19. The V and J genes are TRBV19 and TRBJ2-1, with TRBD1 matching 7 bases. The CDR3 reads CASSPIGDSKREQFF. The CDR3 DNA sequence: TGTGCCAGTAGTCCTATCGGGGACAGCAAACGTGAGCAGTTCTTC.